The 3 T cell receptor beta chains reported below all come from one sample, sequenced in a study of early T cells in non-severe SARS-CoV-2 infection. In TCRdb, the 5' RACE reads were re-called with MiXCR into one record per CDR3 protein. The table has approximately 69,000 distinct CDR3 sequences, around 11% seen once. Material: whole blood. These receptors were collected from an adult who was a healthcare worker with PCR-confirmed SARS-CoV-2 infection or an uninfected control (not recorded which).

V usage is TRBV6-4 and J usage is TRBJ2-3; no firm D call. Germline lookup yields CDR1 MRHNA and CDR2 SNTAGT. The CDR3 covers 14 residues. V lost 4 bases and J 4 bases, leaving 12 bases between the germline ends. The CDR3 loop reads CASSVGPPPDTQYF. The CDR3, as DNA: TGTGCCAGCAGTGTGGGTCCCCCTCCAGATACGCAGTATTTT.

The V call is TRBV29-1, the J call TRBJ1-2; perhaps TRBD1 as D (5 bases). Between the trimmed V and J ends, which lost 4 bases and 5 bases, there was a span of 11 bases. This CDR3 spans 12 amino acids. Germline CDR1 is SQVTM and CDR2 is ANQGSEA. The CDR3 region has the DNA TGCAGCGTTGCCACCGGGGGTTATGGCTACACCTTC. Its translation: CSVATGGYGYTF.

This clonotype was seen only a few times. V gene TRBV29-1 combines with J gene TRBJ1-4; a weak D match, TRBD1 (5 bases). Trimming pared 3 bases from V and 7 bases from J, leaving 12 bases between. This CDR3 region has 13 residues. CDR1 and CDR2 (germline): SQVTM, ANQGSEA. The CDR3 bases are TGCAGCGTTGAGAAAAGGGGAGGTGAAAAACTGTTTTTT. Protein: CSVEKRGGEKLFF.